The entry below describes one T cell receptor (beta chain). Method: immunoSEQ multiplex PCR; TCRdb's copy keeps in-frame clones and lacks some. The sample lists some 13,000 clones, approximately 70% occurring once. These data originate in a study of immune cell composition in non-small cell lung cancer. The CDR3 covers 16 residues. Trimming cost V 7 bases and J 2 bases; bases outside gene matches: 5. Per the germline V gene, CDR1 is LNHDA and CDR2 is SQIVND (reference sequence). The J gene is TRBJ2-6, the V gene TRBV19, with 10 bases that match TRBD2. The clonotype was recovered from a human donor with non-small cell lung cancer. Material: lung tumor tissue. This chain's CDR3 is CASKSGREPGANVLTF. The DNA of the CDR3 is TGTGCCAGTAAGAGCGGGAGGGAGCCTGGGGCCAACGTCCTGACTTTC.